Below, 3 T cell receptor beta chains from the same sample are listed, as sequenced in a study of identical twins. Via MiXCR, TCRdb re-called the 5' RACE reads, giving one row per CDR3 protein. The data hold about 520,000 distinct CDR3 sequences, with under 25% observed a single time. The same specimen was also included in a second study, on T cells expressing NK-cell markers.

Sequencing input: CD4+ T cells sorted from blood. These receptors all stem from a woman younger than 30 in good health.

The V and J genes are TRBV12-3 or TRBV12-4 and TRBJ2-6; D unclear. Trimming pared 5 bases from V and 2 bases from J, leaving 10 bases between. This CDR3 is built from 15 residues. The CDR3 region has the DNA TGTGCCAGCAGTCTCTGGGGTGCTGGGGCCAACGTCCTGACTTTC. This codes for CASSLWGAGANVLTF.

This clonotype was recorded many times. The rearrangement uses TRBV12-3 or TRBV12-4 and TRBJ2-3; a possible D gene is TRBD2 (6 bases). Trimming removed 0 bases at V and 4 bases at J, with 11 bases between. The CDR3 totals 15 residues. Here the CDR3 DNA reads TGTGCCAGCAGTTTAGCGGGGAGGCGGCCAGATACGCAGTATTTT. Protein sequence: CASSLAGRRPDTQYF.

In regard to this clonotype: A far more abundant clone sits one base away, making this likely a read error. J is TRBJ2-7 and V is TRBV5-1, with a weak D call TRBD2 (6 bases). This CDR3 is built from 12 residues. CDR1 is SGHRS and CDR2 is YFSETQ in the germline V gene. The CDR3 nucleotides are TGCGACAGCAGCTTGGAGGGCTACGAGCAGTACTTC. Translated: CDSSLEGYEQYF.